The clone carrying this TCR beta chain occurred a few times. Antigen unknown. The method was immunoSEQ multiplex PCR; TCRdb's version includes in-frame clones alone and lacks a portion of them. The data contain roughly 50,000 clones, around 86% of them singletons. Specified time point: cycle 4 day 1 (C4D1), after less than 7 weeks of nivolumab. All trial patients relapsed after autologous stem cell transplantation. This sample stems from a study of PD-1 blockade in classical Hodgkin lymphoma. Study findings and constraints: Baseline diversity in complete responders resembled that of newly diagnosed patients. In newly diagnosed patients, baseline TCR diversity was reportedly below that of healthy donors.

The CDR3 runs 12 residues. V gave up 8 bases and J gave up 1 base, with 6 bases separating them. CDR1 is ENHRY and CDR2 is SYGVKD in the germline V gene. The sequences come from peripheral blood mononuclear cells (PBMCs), collected before the fourth cycle of nivolumab. This rearrangement joins TRBV10-3 to TRBJ1-5, with D unclear. The sequence came from a human donor with classical Hodgkin lymphoma. Here the CDR3 reads CAIGVSNQPQHF. CDR3 nucleotides: TGTGCCATCGGGGTCAGCAATCAGCCCCAGCATTTT.